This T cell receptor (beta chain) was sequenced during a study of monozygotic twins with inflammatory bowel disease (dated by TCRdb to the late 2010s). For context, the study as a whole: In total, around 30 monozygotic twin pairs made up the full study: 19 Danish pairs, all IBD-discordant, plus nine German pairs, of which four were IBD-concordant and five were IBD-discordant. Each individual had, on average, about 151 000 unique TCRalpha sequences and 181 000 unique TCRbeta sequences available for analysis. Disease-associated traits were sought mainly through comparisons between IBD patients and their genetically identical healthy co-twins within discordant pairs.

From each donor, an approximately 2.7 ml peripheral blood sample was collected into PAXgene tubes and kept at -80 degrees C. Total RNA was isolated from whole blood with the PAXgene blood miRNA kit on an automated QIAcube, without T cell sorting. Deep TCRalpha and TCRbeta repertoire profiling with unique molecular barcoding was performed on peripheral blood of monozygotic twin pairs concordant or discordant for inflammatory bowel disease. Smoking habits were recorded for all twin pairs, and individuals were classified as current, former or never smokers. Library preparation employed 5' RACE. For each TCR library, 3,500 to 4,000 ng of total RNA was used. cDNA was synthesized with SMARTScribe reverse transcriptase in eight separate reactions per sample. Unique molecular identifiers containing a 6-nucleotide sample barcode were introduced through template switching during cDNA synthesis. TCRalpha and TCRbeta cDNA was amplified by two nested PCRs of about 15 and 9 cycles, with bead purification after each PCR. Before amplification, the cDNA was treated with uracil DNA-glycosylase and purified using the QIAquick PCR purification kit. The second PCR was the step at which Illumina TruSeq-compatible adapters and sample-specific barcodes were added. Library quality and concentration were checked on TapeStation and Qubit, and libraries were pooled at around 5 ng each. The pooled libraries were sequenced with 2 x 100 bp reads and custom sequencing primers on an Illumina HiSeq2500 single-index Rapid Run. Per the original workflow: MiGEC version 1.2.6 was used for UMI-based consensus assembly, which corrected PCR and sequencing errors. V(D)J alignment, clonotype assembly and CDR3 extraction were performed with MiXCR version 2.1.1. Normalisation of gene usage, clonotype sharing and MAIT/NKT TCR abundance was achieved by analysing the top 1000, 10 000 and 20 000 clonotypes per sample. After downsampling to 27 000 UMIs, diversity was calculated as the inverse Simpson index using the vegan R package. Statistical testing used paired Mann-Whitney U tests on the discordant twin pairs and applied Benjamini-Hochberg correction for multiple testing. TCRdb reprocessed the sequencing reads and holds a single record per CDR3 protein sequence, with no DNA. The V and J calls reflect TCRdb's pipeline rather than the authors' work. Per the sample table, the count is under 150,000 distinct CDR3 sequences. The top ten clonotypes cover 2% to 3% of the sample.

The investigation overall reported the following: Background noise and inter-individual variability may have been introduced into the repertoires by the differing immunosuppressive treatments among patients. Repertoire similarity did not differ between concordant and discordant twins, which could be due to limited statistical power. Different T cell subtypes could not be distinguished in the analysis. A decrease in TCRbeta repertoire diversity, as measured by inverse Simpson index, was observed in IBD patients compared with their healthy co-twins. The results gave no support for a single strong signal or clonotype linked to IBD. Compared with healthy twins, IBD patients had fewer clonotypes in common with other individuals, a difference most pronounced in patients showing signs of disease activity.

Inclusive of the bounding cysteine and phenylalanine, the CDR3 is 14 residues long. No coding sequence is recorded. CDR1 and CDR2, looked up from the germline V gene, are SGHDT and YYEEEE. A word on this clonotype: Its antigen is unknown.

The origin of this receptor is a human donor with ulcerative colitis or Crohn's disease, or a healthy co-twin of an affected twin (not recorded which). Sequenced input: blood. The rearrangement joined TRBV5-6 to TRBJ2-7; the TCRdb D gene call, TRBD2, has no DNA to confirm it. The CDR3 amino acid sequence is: CASSRGLAYYEQYF.